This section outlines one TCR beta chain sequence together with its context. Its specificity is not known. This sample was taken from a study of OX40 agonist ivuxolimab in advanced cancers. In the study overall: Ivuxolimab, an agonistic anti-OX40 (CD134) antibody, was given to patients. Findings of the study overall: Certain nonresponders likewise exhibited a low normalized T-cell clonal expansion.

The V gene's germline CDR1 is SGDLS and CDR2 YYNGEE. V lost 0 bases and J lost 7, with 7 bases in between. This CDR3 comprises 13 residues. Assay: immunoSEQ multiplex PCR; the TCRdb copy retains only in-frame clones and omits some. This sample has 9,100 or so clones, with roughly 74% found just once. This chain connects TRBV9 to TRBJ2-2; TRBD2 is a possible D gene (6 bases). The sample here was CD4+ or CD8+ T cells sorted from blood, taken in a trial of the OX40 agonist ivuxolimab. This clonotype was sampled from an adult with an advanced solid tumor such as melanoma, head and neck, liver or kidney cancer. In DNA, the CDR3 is TGTGCCAGCAGCGTAGAGACTAGCGGGGAGCTGTTTTTT. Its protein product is CASSVETSGELFF.